A single sample gave rise to the 17 T cell receptor beta chains below, sequenced in a study of OX40 agonist ivuxolimab in advanced cancers. Profiled with immunoSEQ multiplex PCR; TCRdb holds only in-frame clones, not every one. The data contain 65,000 to 85,000 clones, approximately 94% of them singletons. This specimen was CD4+ or CD8+ T cells sorted from blood, taken in a trial of the OX40 agonist ivuxolimab. Receptor source: an adult with an advanced solid tumor such as melanoma, head and neck, liver or kidney cancer.

The rearrangement joins TRBV27 to TRBJ2-3, with TRBD2 matching over 7 bases. V lost 2 bases and J lost 0; bases outside the gene matches: 5. There are 16 residues in the CDR3. Germline assignment: CDR1 MNHEY and CDR2 SMNVEV (reference sequence). CDR3 region: CASSLVTRGSTDTQYF. DNA for the CDR3: TGTGCCAGCAGTTTAGTGACGCGGGGGAGCACAGATACGCAGTATTTT.

The DNA of the CDR3 is TGCGCCAGCAGCCAAGATACCTACACTGAAGCTTTCTTT. Translation gives CASSQDTYTEAFF. The V call is TRBV4-1, the J call TRBJ1-1; D is uncertain. CDR3 length equals 13 residues. CDR1 is MGHRA, CDR2 YSYEKL, per germline. V shed 0 bases and J shed 3 bases, with 5 bases lying between them.

The chain has TRBV4-1 and TRBJ1-1, with D hard to call. Germline V gene data show CDR1 as MGHRA and CDR2 as YSYEKL. The CDR3 consists of 15 residues. V was shortened by 0 bases and J by 5 bases, with 13 bases between the two germline ends. The CDR3 protein is CASSQDRGAGTEAFF. In DNA, the CDR3 is TGCGCCAGCAGCCAAGATCGAGGAGCGGGGACTGAAGCTTTCTTT.

This chain uses TRBV5-6 with TRBJ1-2, with 8 bases aligning to TRBD1. The J segment lost 1 base and the V segment lost 4 bases, leaving 6 bases of the junction unmatched. The CDR3 contains 15 residues. Germline CDR1 and CDR2: SGHDT and YYEEEE. CDR3 DNA: TGTGCCAGCAGCGCCTACAGGGGGTTTAACTATGGCTACACCTTC. Residues: CASSAYRGFNYGYTF.

This chain uses TRBV5-1 with TRBJ2-1; 10 nucleotides agree with TRBD2. CDR3 length equals 16 residues. Germline lookup yields CDR1 SGHRS and CDR2 YFSETQ. V was pared by 3 bases and J by 4 bases, with 7 bases of the junction left unmatched. CDR3 nucleotide sequence: TGCGCCAGCAGCTCTTTAGCGGGGGGAATATACAATGAGCAGTTCTTC. The encoded protein is CASSSLAGGIYNEQFF.

This rearrangement joins TRBV7-9 to TRBJ2-7; 7 nucleotides align to TRBD1. The CDR3 is made up of 14 amino acids. The germline V gene has CDR1 SEHNR and CDR2 FQNEAQ (reference sequence). The ends lost 5 bases at V and 5 bases at J; junction bases unmatched: 9. CDR3 coding DNA: TGTGCCAGCAGCCCGACAGGGTTTGTGCACGAGCAGTACTTC. Protein product: CASSPTGFVHEQYF.

Only a few counts were recorded for this clone. V and J are TRBV29-1 and TRBJ1-4; D unresolved. Germline V gives CDR1 SQVTM, CDR2 ANQGSEA. The CDR3 runs to 12 residues. The germline V and J ends were trimmed by 7 bases and 7 bases, with 13 bases remaining between them. CDR3 amino acids: CSAPGSSEKLFF. CDR3 coding DNA: TGCAGCGCCCCGGGCTCGAGTGAAAAACTGTTTTTT.

The J gene is TRBJ2-3, the V gene TRBV11-2, with 9 nucleotides matching TRBD2. V was pared by 0 bases and J by 0 bases, with 4 bases of the junction left unmatched. The germline V gene has CDR1 SGHAT and CDR2 FQNNGV. This CDR3 contains 17 residues. Here the CDR3 DNA reads TGTGCCAGCAGCTTAGATACCGGGACTAGCAGCACAGATACGCAGTATTTT. This codes for CASSLDTGTSSTDTQYF.

This chain links TRBV5-6 with TRBJ2-3, with 14 nucleotides matching TRBD2. This CDR3 is built from 16 residues. The germline V gene encodes CDR1 SGHDT and CDR2 YYEEEE. The J segment lost 4 bases and the V segment lost 9 bases, leaving 10 bases of the junction unmatched. CDR3 protein: CATVKLTSGGADTQYF. CDR3 bases: TGTGCCACCGTCAAATTGACTAGCGGGGGGGCAGATACGCAGTATTTT.

The V call is TRBV11-2, the J call TRBJ2-1, with 7 positions matching TRBD1. CDR1 and CDR2 from the germline V gene are SGHAT and FQNNGV. The CDR3 sequence is 15 residues long. V was pared by 1 base and J by 8 bases, with 8 bases of the junction left unmatched. The CDR3 nucleotides are TGTGCCAGCAGCTTAGTCGGCAGGGGGTCCGATGAGCAGTTCTTC. Translation: CASSLVGRGSDEQFF.

The chain has TRBV28 and TRBJ1-2; no definite D call. Germline V lookup: CDR1 MDHEN, CDR2 SYDVKM. CDR3 size: 12 residues. Trimming left V 5 bases short and J 5 bases short, with 9 bases between. Written as DNA, the CDR3 is TGTGCCAGCAGTCCCCGGGCATATGGCTACACCTTC. Protein: CASSPRAYGYTF.

The genes are TRBV7-9 and TRBJ2-5; D might be TRBD1 or TRBD2, each matching 5 bases. This CDR3 contains 16 residues. The germline CDR1 and CDR2 sequences are SEHNR and FQNEAQ (reference sequence). V gave up 3 bases and J gave up 2 bases, with 16 bases separating them. CDR3 sequence reads: CASSFPGTAGQETQYF. The CDR3 coding sequence is TGTGCCAGCAGCTTCCCCGGGACGGCAGGACAAGAGACCCAGTACTTC.

This chain joins TRBV28 and TRBJ2-5, with a possible D match to TRBD1 (7 bases). V lost 4 bases to trimming and J lost 5 bases, with 23 bases between them. CDR3 length equals 17 residues. CDR1 and CDR2 (germline): MDHEN, SYDVKM. CDR3 region: CASSSPTGKEGRETQYF. The CDR3, as DNA: TGTGCCAGCAGTTCCCCGACAGGGAAGGAGGGGCGGGAGACCCAGTACTTC.

V usage is TRBV14 and J usage is TRBJ2-7; 9 nucleotides agree with TRBD2. The CDR3 consists of 16 residues. Germline V lookup: CDR1 SGHDN, CDR2 FVKESK. V lost 1 base to trimming and J lost 5 bases; unmatched junction nucleotides: 9. CDR3 sequence (DNA): TGTGCCAGCAGCCAAGGGCCCGGACTAGCGATGAACGAGCAGTACTTC. Translation gives CASSQGPGLAMNEQYF.

The chain has TRBV5-6 and TRBJ2-1, with 7 bases lining up with TRBD1. The CDR3 totals 16 residues. V gave up 0 bases and J gave up 1 base; unmatched junction bases: 4. Germline values: CDR1 SGHDT, CDR2 YYEEEE. The CDR3 sequence is CASSLDRGWSYNEQFF. The CDR3 DNA reads as TGTGCCAGCAGCTTGGACAGGGGATGGTCCTACAATGAGCAGTTCTTC.

The chain couples TRBV9 to TRBJ1-4, with 8 bases matching TRBD1. CDR3 size: 15 residues. V lost 4 bases and J lost 3; bases outside the gene matches: 5. CDR1 and CDR2 (germline): SGDLS, YYNGEE. The CDR3 sequence: CASSPGQGSNEKLFF. The CDR3 region has the DNA TGTGCCAGCAGCCCCGGACAGGGCTCTAATGAAAAACTGTTTTTT.

Only one count was recorded for this clone. The chain couples TRBV19 to TRBJ1-5; possibly TRBD1 for D (6 bases). Germline V gene data show CDR1 as LNHDA and CDR2 as SQIVND (reference sequence). Trimming left V 1 base short and J 5 bases short, with 15 bases between. This CDR3 comprises 16 residues. The CDR3 region has the DNA TGTGCCAGTAGTATAGGCCCCCAGGGGACCTATCAGCCCCAGCATTTT. Amino acid sequence: CASSIGPQGTYQPQHF. Full variable domain (rest looked up from reference TRBV19 and TRBJ1-5): DGGITQSPKYLFRKEGQNVTLSCEQNLNHDAMYWYRQDPGQGLRLIYYSQIVNDFQKGDIAEGYSVSREKKESFPLTVTSAQKNPTAFYLCASSIGPQGTYQPQHFGDGTRLSIL.